This T cell receptor beta chain was recovered during a study of early T cells in non-severe SARS-CoV-2 infection. The CDR3 loop spans 15 amino acids. Germline V gene sequence: CDR1 MNHEY, CDR2 SMNVEV (reference sequence). The trim removed 6 bases at V and 3 bases at J, leaving 7 bases unmatched. Whole-study results and caveats: Comparison of clonotypes with VDJdb favored anti-spike CD8 responses while missing private and CD4 specificities.

This clonotype was detected a few times. Antigen unknown. Each CDR3 protein gets one entry after TCRdb re-called the 5' RACE reads with MiXCR. The repertoire holds 62,000 or so distinct CDR3 sequences, with roughly 9% as singletons. V and J are TRBV27 and TRBJ1-2, with 10 bases matching TRBD1. The source was whole blood, collected at baseline. This clonotype originated in an adult who was a healthcare worker with PCR-confirmed SARS-CoV-2 infection or an uninfected control (not recorded which). The CDR3 nucleotides read TGTGCCAGCAGAGAGAGGACAGGGGGAGACTATGGCTACACCTTC. It yields the protein CASRERTGGDYGYTF.